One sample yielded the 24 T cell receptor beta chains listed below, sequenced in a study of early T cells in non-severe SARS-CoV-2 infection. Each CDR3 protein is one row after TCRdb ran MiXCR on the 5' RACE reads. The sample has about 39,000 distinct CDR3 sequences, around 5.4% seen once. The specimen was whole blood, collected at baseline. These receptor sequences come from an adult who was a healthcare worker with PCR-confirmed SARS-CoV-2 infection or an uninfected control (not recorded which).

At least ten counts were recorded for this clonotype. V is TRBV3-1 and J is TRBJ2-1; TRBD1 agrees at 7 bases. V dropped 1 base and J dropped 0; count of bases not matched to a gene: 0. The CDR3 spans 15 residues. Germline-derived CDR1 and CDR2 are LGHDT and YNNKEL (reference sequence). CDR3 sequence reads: CASSQGQGSYNEQFF. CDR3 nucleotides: TGTGCCAGCAGCCAAGGACAGGGCTCCTACAATGAGCAGTTCTTC.

The CDR3 nucleotides are TGCGCCAGCAGCTTGGAGGGTACTGATAATTCACCCCTCCACTTT. Translating gives CASSLEGTDNSPLHF. The chain joins TRBV5-1 to TRBJ1-6; D is unresolved. This CDR3 spans 15 amino acids. CDR1 and CDR2 (germline): SGHRS, YFSETQ. V lost 0 bases and J 5 bases, leaving 9 bases between the germline ends.

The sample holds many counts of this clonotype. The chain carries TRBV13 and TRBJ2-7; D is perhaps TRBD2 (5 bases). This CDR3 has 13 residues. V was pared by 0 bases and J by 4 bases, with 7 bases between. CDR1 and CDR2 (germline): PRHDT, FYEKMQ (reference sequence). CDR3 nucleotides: TGTGCCAGCAGCTTAGGGCGGGCTTACGAGCAGTACTTC. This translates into CASSLGRAYEQYF.

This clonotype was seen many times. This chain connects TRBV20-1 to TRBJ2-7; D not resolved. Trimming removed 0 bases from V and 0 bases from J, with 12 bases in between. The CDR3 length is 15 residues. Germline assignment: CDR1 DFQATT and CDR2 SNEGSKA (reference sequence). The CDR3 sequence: CSARDQRIYSYEQYF. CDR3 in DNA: TGCAGTGCTAGAGATCAAAGGATTTACTCCTACGAGCAGTACTTC.

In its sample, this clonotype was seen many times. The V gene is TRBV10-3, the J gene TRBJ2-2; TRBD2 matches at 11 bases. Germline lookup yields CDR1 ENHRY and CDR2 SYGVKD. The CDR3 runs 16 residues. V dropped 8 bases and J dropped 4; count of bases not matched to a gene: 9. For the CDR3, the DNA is TGTGCCATCTCGACTAGCGGGGCAGGTGGCACCGGGGAGCTGTTTTTT. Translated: CAISTSGAGGTGELFF.

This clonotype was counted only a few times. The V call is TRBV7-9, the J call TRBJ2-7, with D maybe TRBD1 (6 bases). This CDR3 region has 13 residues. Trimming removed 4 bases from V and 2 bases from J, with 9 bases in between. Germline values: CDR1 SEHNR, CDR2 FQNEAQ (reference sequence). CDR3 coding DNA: TGTGCCAGCAGCTCGGACAGTCCCTACGAGCAGTACTTC. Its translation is CASSSDSPYEQYF.

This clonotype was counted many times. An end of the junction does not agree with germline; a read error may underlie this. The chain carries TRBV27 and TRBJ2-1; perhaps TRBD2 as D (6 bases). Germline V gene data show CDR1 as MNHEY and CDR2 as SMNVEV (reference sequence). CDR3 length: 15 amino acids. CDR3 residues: CASRFTGLSDDEQFF. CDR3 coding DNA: TGTGCCAGCCGTTTTACGGGACTTTCGGATGATGAGCAGTTCTTC.

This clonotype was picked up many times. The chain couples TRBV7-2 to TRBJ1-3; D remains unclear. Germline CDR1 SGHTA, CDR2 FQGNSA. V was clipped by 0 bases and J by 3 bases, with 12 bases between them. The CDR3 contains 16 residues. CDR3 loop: CASSLARLVGGNTIYF. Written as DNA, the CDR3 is TGTGCCAGCAGCTTAGCGCGGTTGGTCGGTGGAAACACCATATATTTT.

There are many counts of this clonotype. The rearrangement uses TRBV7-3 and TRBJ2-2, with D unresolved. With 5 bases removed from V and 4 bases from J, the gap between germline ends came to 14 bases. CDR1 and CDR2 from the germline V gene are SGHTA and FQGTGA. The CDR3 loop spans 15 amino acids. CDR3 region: CASSPRPRGTGELFF. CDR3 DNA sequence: TGTGCCAGCAGCCCCAGGCCTCGAGGCACCGGGGAGCTGTTTTTT. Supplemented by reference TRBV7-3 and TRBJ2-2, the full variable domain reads GAGVSQTPSNKVTEKGKYVELRCDPISGHTALYWYRQSLGQGPEFLIYFQGTGAADDSGLPNDRFFAVRPEGSVSTLKIQRTERGDSAVYLCASSPRPRGTGELFFGEGSRLTVL.

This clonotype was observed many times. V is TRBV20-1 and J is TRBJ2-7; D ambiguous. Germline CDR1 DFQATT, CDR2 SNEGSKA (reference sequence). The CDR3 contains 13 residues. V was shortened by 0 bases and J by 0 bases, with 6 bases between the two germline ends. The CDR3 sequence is CSARDLSSYEQYF. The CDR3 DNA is TGCAGTGCTAGAGATCTAAGCTCCTACGAGCAGTACTTC.

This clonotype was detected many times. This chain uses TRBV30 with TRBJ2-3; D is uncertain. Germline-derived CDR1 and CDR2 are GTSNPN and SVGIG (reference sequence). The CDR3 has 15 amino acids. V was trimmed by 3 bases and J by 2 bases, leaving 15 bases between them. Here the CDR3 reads CAWSEGWDSTDTQYF. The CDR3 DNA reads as TGTGCCTGGAGCGAAGGATGGGATTCCACAGATACGCAGTATTTT.

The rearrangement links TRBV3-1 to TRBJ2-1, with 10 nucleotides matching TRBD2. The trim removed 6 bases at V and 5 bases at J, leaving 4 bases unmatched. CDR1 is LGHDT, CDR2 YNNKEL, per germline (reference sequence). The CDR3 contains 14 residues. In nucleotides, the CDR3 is TGTGCCAGCAGAGAGGGACTAGCGAACAATGAGCAGTTCTTC. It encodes CASREGLANNEQFF.

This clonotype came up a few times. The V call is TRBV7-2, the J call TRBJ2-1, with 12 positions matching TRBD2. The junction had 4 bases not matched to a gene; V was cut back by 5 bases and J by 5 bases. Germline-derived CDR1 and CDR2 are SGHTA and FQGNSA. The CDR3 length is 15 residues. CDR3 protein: CASSNGLAGHNEQFF. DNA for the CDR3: TGTGCCAGCAGCAACGGACTAGCGGGGCACAATGAGCAGTTCTTC. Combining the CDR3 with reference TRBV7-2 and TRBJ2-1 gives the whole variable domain GAGVSQSPSNKVTEKGKDVELRCDPISGHTALYWYRQSLGQGLEFLIYFQGNSAPDKSGLPSDRFSAERTGGSVSTLTIQRTQQEDSAVYLCASSNGLAGHNEQFFGPGTRLTVL.

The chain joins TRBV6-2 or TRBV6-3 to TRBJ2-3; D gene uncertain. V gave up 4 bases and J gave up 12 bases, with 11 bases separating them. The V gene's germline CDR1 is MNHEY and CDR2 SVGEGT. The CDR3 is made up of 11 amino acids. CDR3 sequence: CASSSPVPQYF. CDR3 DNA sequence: TGTGCCAGCAGTTCCCCAGTCCCTCAGTATTTT.

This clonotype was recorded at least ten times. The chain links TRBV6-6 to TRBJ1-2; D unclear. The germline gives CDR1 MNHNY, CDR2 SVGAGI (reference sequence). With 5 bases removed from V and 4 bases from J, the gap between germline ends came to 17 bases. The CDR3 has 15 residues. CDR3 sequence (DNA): TGTGCCAGCAGTCCATCCAGTCACGGAATCTATGGCTACACCTTC. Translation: CASSPSSHGIYGYTF.

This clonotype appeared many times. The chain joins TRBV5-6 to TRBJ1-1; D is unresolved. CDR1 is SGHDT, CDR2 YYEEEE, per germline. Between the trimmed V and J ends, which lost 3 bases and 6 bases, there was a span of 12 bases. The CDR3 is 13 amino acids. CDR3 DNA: TGTGCCAGCAGCTCGCGACACGGGCCTGAAGCTTTCTTT. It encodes CASSSRHGPEAFF.

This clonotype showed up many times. The CDR3 here is CASSKIMASSDTQYF. The CDR3 DNA sequence: TGTGCCAGCAGCAAAATAATGGCTAGCTCCGATACGCAGTATTTT. This chain uses TRBV7-2 with TRBJ2-3; tentative D call: TRBD2 (5 bases). With 5 bases removed from V and 6 bases from J, the gap between germline ends came to 18 bases. The CDR3 runs 15 residues. Looked up from germline, CDR1 is SGHTA and CDR2 is FQGNSA.

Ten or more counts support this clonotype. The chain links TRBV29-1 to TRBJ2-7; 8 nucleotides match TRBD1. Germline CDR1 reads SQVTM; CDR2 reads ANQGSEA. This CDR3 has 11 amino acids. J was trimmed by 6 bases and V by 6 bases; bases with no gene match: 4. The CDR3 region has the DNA TGCAGCGTCGGACAGGGTCTCGAGCAGTACTTC. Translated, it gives CSVGQGLEQYF.

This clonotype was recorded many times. The CDR3: CSVTKRTSGRAEQFF. DNA of the CDR3: TGCAGCGTTACAAAGCGGACTAGCGGGAGGGCCGAGCAGTTCTTC. The chain carries TRBV29-1 and TRBJ2-1, with TRBD2 matching over 15 bases. Germline trimming cut 5 bases from V and 10 bases from J; bases unmatched to any gene: 9. CDR3 length: 15 amino acids. The V gene's germline CDR1 is SQVTM and CDR2 ANQGSEA.

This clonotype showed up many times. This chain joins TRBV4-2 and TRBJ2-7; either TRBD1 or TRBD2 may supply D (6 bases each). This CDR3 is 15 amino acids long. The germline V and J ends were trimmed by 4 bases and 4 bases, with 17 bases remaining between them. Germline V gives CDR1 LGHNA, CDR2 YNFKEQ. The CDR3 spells CASSPQRGAGYEQYF. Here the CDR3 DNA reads TGTGCCAGCAGCCCCCAAAGGGGGGCAGGGTACGAGCAGTACTTC.

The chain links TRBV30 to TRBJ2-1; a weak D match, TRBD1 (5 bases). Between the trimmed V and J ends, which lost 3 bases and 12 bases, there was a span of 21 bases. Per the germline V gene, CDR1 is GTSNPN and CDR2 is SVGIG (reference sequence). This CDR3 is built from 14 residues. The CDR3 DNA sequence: TGTGCCTGGAGCGCAACGACCGGCAGGGTCGGGCAGTTCTTC. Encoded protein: CAWSATTGRVGQFF.

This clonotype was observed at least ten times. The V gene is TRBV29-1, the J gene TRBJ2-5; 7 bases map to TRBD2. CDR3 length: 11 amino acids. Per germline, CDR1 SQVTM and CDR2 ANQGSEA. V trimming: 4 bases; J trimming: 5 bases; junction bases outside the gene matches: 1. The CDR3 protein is CSVGEGETQYF. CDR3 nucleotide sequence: TGCAGCGTTGGGGAGGGTGAGACCCAGTACTTC.

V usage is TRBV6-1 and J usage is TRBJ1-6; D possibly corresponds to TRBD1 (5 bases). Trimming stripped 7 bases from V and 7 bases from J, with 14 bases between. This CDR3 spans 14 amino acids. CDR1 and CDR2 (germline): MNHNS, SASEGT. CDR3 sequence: CASTPWGRNSPLHF. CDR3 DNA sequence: TGTGCCAGCACCCCGTGGGGACGGAATTCACCCCTCCACTTT.

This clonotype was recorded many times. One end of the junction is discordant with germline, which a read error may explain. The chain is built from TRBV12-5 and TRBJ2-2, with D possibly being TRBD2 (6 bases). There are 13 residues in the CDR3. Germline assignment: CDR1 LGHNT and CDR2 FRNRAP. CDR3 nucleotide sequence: TGTGCTAGTGGTTGGGGGGTTGACGGGGAGCTTTTTTTT. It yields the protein CASGWGVDGELFF. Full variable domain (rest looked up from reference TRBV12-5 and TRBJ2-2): DARVTQTPRHKVTEMGQEVTMRCQPILGHNTVFWYRQTMMQGLELLAYFRNRAPLDDSGMPKDRFSAEMPDATLATLKIQPSEPRDSAVYFCASGWGVDGELFFGEGSRLTVL.